This is a list of T cell receptor beta chains from one sample in a study of T cells in Graves' hyperthyroidism and ophthalmopathy. TCRdb called the multiplex PCR reads again in MiXCR, with one record for every CDR3 protein. The sample shows some 600,000 distinct CDR3 sequences, about 14% of them seen only once. Sequenced: blood. Every receptor here comes from a woman aged 25 to 39 with Graves' hyperthyroidism that later progressed to Graves' ophthalmopathy. Both conserved end residues are part of each CDR3. A D gene is named only where the DNA matches it firmly. Expanded clones are given a class, and other clones once, few, many or no size at all.

>TRBV28|many|TRBJ1-4|TRBD1
CASSGGQGARLAYEKLFF
TGTGCCAGCAGTGGGGGACAGGGGGCTCGCCTTGCTTATGAAAAACTGTTTTTT
>TRBV7-3|many|TRBJ2-1|.
CASSSDGYSYNEQFF
TGTGCCAGCAGCTCGGACGGGTACTCCTACAATGAGCAGTTCTTC
>TRBV6-9|.|TRBJ1-1|.
CASSSVGPNTEAFF
TGTGCCAGCAGTTCGGTTGGGCCGAACACTGAAGCTTTCTTT
>TRBV5-1|many|TRBJ2-1|.
CASSDGTLNEQFF
TGCGCCAGCAGCGACGGCACCCTCAATGAGCAGTTCTTC
>TRBV30|few|TRBJ2-7|TRBD1
CAWSPGTGLYEQYF
TGTGCCTGGAGCCCCGGGACAGGGCTCTACGAGCAGTACTTC
>TRBV20-1|many|TRBJ2-3|.
CSARGRLGLTDTQYF
TGCAGTGCTAGAGGGCGGCTAGGGCTCACAGATACGCAGTATTTT
>TRBV12-3/TRBV12-4|many|TRBJ2-3|TRBD2
CASSSGLAVDVSTDTQYF
TGTGCCAGCAGTTCAGGACTAGCGGTCGATGTTAGCACAGATACGCAGTATTTT
>TRBV20-1|.|TRBJ2-3|TRBD2
CSARGLAGARTDTQYF
TGCAGTGCTAGGGGACTAGCGGGAGCTAGGACAGATACGCAGTATTTT
>TRBV15|few|TRBJ1-2|.
CATRVTRDSYGYTF
TGTGCCACCAGGGTTACACGGGATAGCTATGGCTACACCTTC
>TRBV30|.|TRBJ2-7|.
CAWSVGRVSSYEQYF
TGTGCCTGGAGTGTGGGGCGGGTAAGCTCCTACGAGCAGTACTTC
>TRBV12-3/TRBV12-4|many|TRBJ1-2|TRBD1
CASSLIWDSRDGYTF
TGTGCCAGCAGTTTAATCTGGGACAGCAGAGATGGCTACACCTTC
>TRBV20-1|.|TRBJ2-1|TRBD2
CSVEGGVAGVYEQFF
TGCAGTGTCGAAGGGGGAGTAGCGGGAGTATATGAGCAGTTCTTC
>TRBV12-3/TRBV12-4|.|TRBJ2-5|.
CASSLGVGRTQYF
TGTGCCAGCAGTTTAGGGGTGGGGAGGACCCAGTACTTC
>TRBV4-3|.|TRBJ2-1|.
CASSQDPPDGYNEQFF
TGCGCCAGCAGCCAAGATCCCCCGGACGGTTACAATGAGCAGTTCTTC
>TRBV27|many|TRBJ2-7|TRBD1
CASSQRQGDWYEQYF
TGTGCCAGCAGTCAAAGACAGGGAGATTGGTACGAGCAGTACTTC
>TRBV28|many|TRBJ1-5|TRBD1
CASSSWDRGLTGQPQHF
TGTGCCAGCAGTTCCTGGGACAGGGGGCTGACCGGGCAGCCCCAGCATTTT
>TRBV20-1|many|TRBJ1-1|TRBD1
CSASSRGQGMRNTEAFF
TGCAGTGCTAGCAGCCGGGGACAGGGGATGCGGAACACTGAAGCTTTCTTT
>TRBV19|many|TRBJ1-1|.
CASSAYTAEAFF
TGTGCCAGTAGTGCTTATACAGCTGAAGCTTTCTTT
>TRBV7-2|.|TRBJ2-4|TRBD2
CASSFAGGGAKNIQYF
TGTGCCAGCAGCTTCGCGGGAGGGGGGGCCAAAAACATTCAGTACTTC
>TRBV2|many|TRBJ2-7|TRBD1
CASSGLQGESYEQYF
TGTGCCAGCAGCGGACTACAGGGGGAATCCTACGAGCAGTACTTC
>TRBV12-3/TRBV12-4|many|TRBJ1-1|.
CASSTRGRRNTEAFF
TGTGCCAGCAGTACGCGGGGCAGGAGGAACACTGAAGCTTTCTTT
>TRBV3-1|many|TRBJ1-2|TRBD1
CASSRPEQGNGYTF
TGTGCCAGCAGCCGACCGGAACAGGGGAATGGCTACACCTTC
>TRBV5-1|many|TRBJ2-7|TRBD2
CASSSGTSGRTYEQYF
TGCGCCAGCAGCTCCGGGACTAGCGGGAGAACCTACGAGCAGTACTTC
>TRBV28|many|TRBJ1-2|.
CASRRDGNYGYTF
TGTGCCAGCAGACGAGACGGGAACTATGGCTACACCTTC
>TRBV2|many|TRBJ2-7|TRBD2
CASSPPTLGLAGGFVSYEQYF
TGTGCCAGCAGCCCCCCCACCCTAGGACTAGCGGGAGGTTTTGTATCCTACGAGCAGTACTTC
>TRBV19|.|TRBJ1-1|.
CATRWAGSMNTEAFF
TGTGCCACAAGGTGGGCAGGGAGTATGAACACTGAAGCTTTCTTT
>TRBV7-2|many|TRBJ2-3|.
CASSPPAEDTQYF
TGTGCCAGCAGCCCCCCCGCAGAAGATACGCAGTATTTT
>TRBV28|many|TRBJ2-7|TRBD2
CASSPSTSGSPYEQYF
TGTGCCAGCAGTCCCTCCACTAGCGGGAGTCCCTACGAGCAGTACTTC
>TRBV20-1|many|TRBJ2-2|TRBD2
CSAPGTRADGELFF
TGCAGTGCTCCCGGGACTAGAGCGGACGGGGAGCTGTTTTTT
>TRBV3-1|many|TRBJ2-1|.
CASSRTSPAYNEQFF
TGTGCCAGCAGCCGTACTAGTCCCGCCTACAATGAGCAGTTCTTC